This T cell receptor (beta chain) stems from a study of shared clonotypes between healthy human individuals. Overall study findings and caveats: Between a few donors, naive CD4 clonotypes were shared at a level of roughly 5.5%.

Germline V gene data show CDR1 as MNHNY and CDR2 as SVGAGI (reference sequence). CDR3 length equals 15 residues. The ends lost 6 bases at V and 1 base at J; junction bases unmatched: 7. Both subsets, CD45RA+ naive and CD45RA-negative memory, were split from the CD4+ cells. Comments on this clone: Its antigen remains unknown.

Using immunoSEQ multiplex PCR, the repertoire was profiled, and TCRdb retains in-frame clones only, with some absent. The repertoire holds approximately 640,000 clones, with 72% as singletons. The genes are TRBV6-6 and TRBJ2-5, with TRBD1 identical over 8 bases. This clonotype originated in a woman aged 30 to 39 in good health. Sequencing input: memory CD4+ T cells sorted from blood. The subset here: CD45RA-negative fraction. The DNA of the CDR3 is TGTGCCAGCAGCCAGGGACAGGCCCCCCAAGAGACCCAGTACTTC. Protein sequence: CASSQGQAPQETQYF.